This T cell receptor beta chain was identified during a study of early stage breast cancer tumors. TCRdb keeps only in-frame clones here, not all; method: immunoSEQ multiplex PCR. This sample has about 28,000 clones; roughly three fifths occur once, and the top ten carry 8.5%. Study-wide points: Most shared enriched TCRB sequences were commonly generated ones. Tumors had approximately 2.5-fold higher T cell density than normal breast. Comparing each tissue with blood distinguished tumor from normal in about 85% of the 16 patients.

This clone appeared once. Its specificity is not known. The CDR3 sequence is 14 residues long. V trimming: 6 bases; J trimming: 1 base; junction bases outside the gene matches: 1. Germline-derived CDR1 and CDR2 are WSHSY and SAAADI. The source of this sequence is a person between 50 and 60 years old with breast cancer. The J gene is TRBJ1-3, the V gene TRBV10-2, with 9 bases fitting TRBD1. The sample consisted of breast tumor tissue. The CDR3 region is CASRDRGSGNTIYF. The CDR3 DNA reads TGCGCCAGCAGGGACAGGGGATCTGGAAACACCATATATTTT.